The 13 T cell receptor beta chains listed next were all sequenced from one sample in a study of blood T cell repertoires in COVID-19. Assay used: immunoSEQ multiplex PCR; TCRdb lists only in-frame clones, some missing. The top ten clones hold roughly 2% of a sample with under 300,000 clones, more than 70% of them seen once. The specimen was PBMCs or T cells enriched from blood (not recorded which). The receptors come from a woman aged 60 to 75 in a cohort exposed to, infected with or recovered from COVID-19 (not recorded which).

DNA of the CDR3: TGTGCCAGCACAACGGGGGGGAAAGATACGCAGTATTTT. Amino acid sequence: CASTTGGKDTQYF. This chain uses TRBV5-4 with TRBJ2-3; 8 bases are a match to TRBD2. V trimming: 6 bases; J trimming: 5 bases; junction bases outside the gene matches: 5. CDR1 is SGHNT, CDR2 YYREEE, per germline (reference sequence). The CDR3 spans 13 residues.

The chain uses TRBV6-5 and TRBJ2-3, with a possible D match to TRBD2 (6 bases). This CDR3 spans 16 amino acids. CDR1 MNHEY and CDR2 SVGAGI come from the germline V gene. V lost 3 bases, J lost 2 bases, and 15 bases lay in between. The CDR3 loop reads CASSYGDGRVTDTQYF. The DNA for the CDR3 is TGTGCCAGCAGTTATGGGGACGGGAGAGTCACAGATACGCAGTATTTT.

The chain is built from TRBV21-1 and TRBJ2-3; the table gives TRBD2 as D, unverified against the DNA. TRBV21-1 is a pseudogene. The CDR3 runs 15 residues. The DNA for the CDR3 is TGTGCCAGCAGCAGTGAGCTAGCGGGAGGTCATACGCAGTATTTT. Encoded protein: CASSSELAGGHTQYF.

Only a few counts were recorded for this clone. The gene calls are TRBV5-6 and TRBJ2-7; TRBD2 matches 9 bases. The CDR3 has 15 residues. The J segment lost 2 bases and the V segment lost 4 bases, leaving 7 bases of the junction unmatched. CDR1 and CDR2 (germline): SGHDT, YYEEEE. CDR3 in amino acids: CASSAGLARTYEQYF. CDR3 bases: TGTGCCAGCAGCGCAGGACTAGCGAGGACCTACGAGCAGTACTTC.

V usage is TRBV4-2 and J usage is TRBJ1-3; D is possibly TRBD1 (5 bases). Germline V gene data show CDR1 as LGHNA and CDR2 as YNFKEQ. V shed 0 bases and J shed 2 bases, with 11 bases lying between them. The CDR3 is 16 residues long. The CDR3 region is CASSQDAGVAGNTIYF. Here the CDR3 DNA reads TGTGCCAGCAGCCAAGATGCGGGGGTGGCTGGAAACACCATATATTTT.

V is TRBV5-4 and J is TRBJ2-7; 8 bases match TRBD2. Germline loops: CDR1 SGHNT, CDR2 YYREEE (reference sequence). CDR3 length: 14 residues. V lost 1 base and J lost 5; bases outside the gene matches: 5. The CDR3 here is CASSLRSGSNEQYF. The DNA for the CDR3 is TGTGCCAGCAGCTTGCGGAGCGGGAGTAACGAGCAGTACTTC.

This clone has only a few counts. The chain couples TRBV30 to TRBJ2-5, with 8 bases that match TRBD2. The CDR3 contains 13 residues. CDR1 is GTSNPN, CDR2 SVGIG, per germline (reference sequence). V lost 1 base to trimming and J lost 4 bases; unmatched junction nucleotides: 2. The CDR3 reads CAWSGLAGETQYF. The DNA for the CDR3 is TGTGCCTGGAGTGGGCTAGCGGGAGAGACCCAGTACTTC.

J is TRBJ2-1 and V is TRBV11-2; 7 bases are a match to TRBD2. The junction had 7 bases not matched to a gene; V was cut back by 3 bases and J by 8 bases. This CDR3 is 14 amino acids long. Germline CDR1 and CDR2: SGHAT and FQNNGV. CDR3 residues: CASSLGGPTHEQFF. Here the CDR3 DNA reads TGTGCCAGCAGCTTGGGAGGGCCTACGCATGAGCAGTTCTTC. The variable domain in full, with the rest retrieved from reference TRBV11-2 and TRBJ2-1, is EAGVAQSPRYKIIEKRQSVAFWCNPISGHATLYWYQQILGQGPKLLIQFQNNGVVDDSQLPKDRFSAERLKGVDSTLKIQPAKLEDSAVYLCASSLGGPTHEQFFGPGTRLTVL.

The genes are TRBV30 and TRBJ2-6, with 9 nucleotides matching TRBD1. The V gene end was trimmed by 2 bases and the J gene end by 4 bases; junction bases not matched to a gene: 6. Germline lookup yields CDR1 GTSNPN and CDR2 SVGIG (reference sequence). The CDR3 length is 16 residues. CDR3 amino acids: CAWSRDRVAGANVLTF. The CDR3 DNA sequence: TGTGCCTGGAGTAGGGACAGGGTGGCCGGGGCCAACGTCCTGACTTTC.

V usage is TRBV24-1 and J usage is TRBJ2-7, with 8 positions matching TRBD1. Unmatched junction bases numbered 13, after V lost 5 bases and J lost 8 bases. CDR1 KGHDR and CDR2 SFDVKD come from the germline V gene. The CDR3 spans 15 residues. The DNA for the CDR3 is TGTGCCACCAGTGGCACCGGGACAGGAGATACCAAGCAGTACTTC. Protein: CATSGTGTGDTKQYF.

The chain links TRBV28 to TRBJ2-7, with a possible D match to TRBD1 (6 bases). This CDR3 spans 16 amino acids. Germline V lookup: CDR1 MDHEN, CDR2 SYDVKM. Trimming shortened V by 4 bases and J by 2 bases, and 18 bases separated the two germline ends. CDR3 nucleotide sequence: TGTGCCAGCAGTTCAAGCCCTACCAACAGGGCCTACGAGCAGTACTTC. Translation: CASSSSPTNRAYEQYF.

The V gene is TRBV6-5, the J gene TRBJ2-5; 9 bases fit TRBD1. Unmatched junction bases numbered 7, after V lost 6 bases and J lost 2 bases. Germline CDR1 and CDR2: MNHEY and SVGAGI. The length of the CDR3 is 15 residues. CDR3 bases: TGTGCCAGCAGGCCCCCGGACAGGGGACAAGAGACCCAGTACTTC. This codes for CASRPPDRGQETQYF.

The gene calls are TRBV5-1 and TRBJ2-1, with 10 bases lining up with TRBD1. The CDR3 contains 15 residues. Looked up from germline, CDR1 is SGHRS and CDR2 is YFSETQ. V trimming: 4 bases; J trimming: 10 bases; junction bases outside the gene matches: 11. CDR3 DNA sequence: TGCGCCAGCAGCCCGGGACAGGGGAAGTCCAACGAGCAGTTCTTC. Translation gives CASSPGQGKSNEQFF.